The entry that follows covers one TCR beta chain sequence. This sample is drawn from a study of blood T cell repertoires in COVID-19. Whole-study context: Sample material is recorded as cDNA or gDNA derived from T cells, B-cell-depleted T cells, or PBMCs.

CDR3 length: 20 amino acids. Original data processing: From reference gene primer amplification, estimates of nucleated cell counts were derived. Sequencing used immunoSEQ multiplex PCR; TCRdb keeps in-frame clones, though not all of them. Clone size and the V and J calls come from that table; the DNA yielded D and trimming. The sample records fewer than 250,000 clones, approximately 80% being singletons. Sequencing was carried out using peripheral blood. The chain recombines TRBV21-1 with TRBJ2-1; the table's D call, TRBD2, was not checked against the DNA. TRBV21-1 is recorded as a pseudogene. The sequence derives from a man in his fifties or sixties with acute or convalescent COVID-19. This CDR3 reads CASSKAGASGGPRSYNEQFF. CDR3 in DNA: TGTGCCAGCAGCAAAGCAGGCGCTAGCGGGGGCCCCCGCTCCTACAATGAGCAGTTCTTC.